This TCR beta chain derives from a study of blood T cell repertoires in COVID-19 (dated by TCRdb to between 2020 and 2021). In terms of the full investigation: The collaborator samples originated in the United States, Italy and Spain and spanned the acute and convalescent phases of COVID-19. The material from the prospective study consisted of cDNA or gDNA derived from T cells, B-cell-depleted T cells, or PBMCs. The repertoires were released in a freely available public database intended as a resource for research on the immune response to SARS-CoV-2. Samples were obtained from the ongoing ImmuneRACE study (first 160 participants) and from 1,254 subjects provided by 6 global collaborators. The dataset comprised deeply sampled blood TCRbeta repertoires from subjects exposed to, actively infected with, or recovered from COVID-19. Where HLA class I and class II types were available, the types were taken from metadata supplied by the sample provider, not from assay-based typing. Nearly every sample came with metadata listing a de-identified subject ID, COVID-19 status, age in years and sex.

Taken from the germline V gene, the CDR1 and CDR2 loops are MRHNA and SNTAGT. The CDR3 starts with the cysteine, ends with the phenylalanine, and has 14 residues. CDR3 DNA is the only sequence kept; it has 42 bases, read in frame from the first base. Trimming accounts for 1 base at V and 10 bases at J, while the number of junction bases matched to no gene is 5. TCRbeta CDR3 regions were amplified from genomic DNA using the immunoSEQ Assay, a bias-controlled multiplex PCR. Regarding the original processing steps: The number of nucleated cells in each sample was estimated by amplification of reference gene primers within the assay. To quantify the absolute abundance of each unique TCRbeta CDR3 rearrangement, sequence reads were collapsed and filtered. For each sample, productive Simpson clonality was calculated as the square root of Simpson's diversity index across productive rearrangements. Entries here come from immuneACCESS through TCRdb and include only in-frame sequences with V and J called. Some clones fail to appear in such tables; in the studies checked, an unresolved V gene covers under half of the shortfall, and the cause of the remainder is unknown. V and J calls and clone size are given by that table; D and trimming were obtained from the DNA. Counted in this sample were about 180,000 clones; 70% to 85% of them appeared once. The top ten hold over 7.5% of the sample.

On this clone itself: This clone's antigen is unknown. Within one base of it there is no much larger clone, and no base qualities were kept.

What the work shows at the level of the full study, not this receptor alone: How much clinical and demographic metadata was included differed by source and by participant, and the metadata was provided uncurated.

The collaborating institutions used their own protocols to collect whole blood in K2EDTA tubes. Collaborator samples were shipped for TCRbeta analysis as frozen whole blood, isolated PBMCs, or DNA extracted from either sample type. This sequence originates from an elderly woman with acute or convalescent COVID-19. Recombination linked TRBV6-4 to TRBJ2-1; 9 junctional bases match TRBD2. The sequenced sample was peripheral blood. The DNA sequence is given as TGTGCCAGCAGTGACTTGCGGGGGGGCACGGAGCAGTTCTTC. Translation gives CASSDLRGGTEQFF.